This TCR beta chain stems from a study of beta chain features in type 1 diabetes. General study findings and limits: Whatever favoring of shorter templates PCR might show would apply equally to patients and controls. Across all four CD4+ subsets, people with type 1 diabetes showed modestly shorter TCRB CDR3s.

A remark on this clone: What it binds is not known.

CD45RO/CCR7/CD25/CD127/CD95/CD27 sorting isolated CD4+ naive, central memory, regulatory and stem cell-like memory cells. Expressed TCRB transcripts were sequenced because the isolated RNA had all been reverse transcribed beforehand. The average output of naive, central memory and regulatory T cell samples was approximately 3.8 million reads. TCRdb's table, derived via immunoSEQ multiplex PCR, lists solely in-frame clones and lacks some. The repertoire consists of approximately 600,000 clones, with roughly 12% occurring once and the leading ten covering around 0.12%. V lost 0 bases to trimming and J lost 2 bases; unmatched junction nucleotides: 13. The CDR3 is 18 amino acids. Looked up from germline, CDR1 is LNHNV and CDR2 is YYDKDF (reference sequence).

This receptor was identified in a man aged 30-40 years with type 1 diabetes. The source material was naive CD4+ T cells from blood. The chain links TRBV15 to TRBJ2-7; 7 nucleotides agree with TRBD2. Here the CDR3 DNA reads TGTGCCACCAGCAGAGATCTACTAGTGAGCGGGACTACCTACGAGCAGTACTTC. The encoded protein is CATSRDLLVSGTTYEQYF.